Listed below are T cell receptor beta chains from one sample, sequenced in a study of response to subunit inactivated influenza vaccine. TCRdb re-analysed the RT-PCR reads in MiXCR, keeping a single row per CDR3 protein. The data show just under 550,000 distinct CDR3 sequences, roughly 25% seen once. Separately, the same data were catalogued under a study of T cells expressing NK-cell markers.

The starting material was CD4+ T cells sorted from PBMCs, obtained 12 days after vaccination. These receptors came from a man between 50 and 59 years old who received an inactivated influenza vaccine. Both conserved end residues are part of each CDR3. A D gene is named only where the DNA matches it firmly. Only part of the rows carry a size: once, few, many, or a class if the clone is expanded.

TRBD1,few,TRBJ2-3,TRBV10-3,CAISAGTGRGTDTQYF,TGTGCCATCAGTGCCGGGACAGGGCGGGGAACAGATACGCAGTATTTT
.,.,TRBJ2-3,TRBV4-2,CASSQAGWADTQYF,TGTGCCAGCAGCCAAGCAGGGTGGGCAGATACGCAGTATTTT
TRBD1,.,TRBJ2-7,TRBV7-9,CASTVGQGANQYF,TGTGCCAGCACCGTAGGACAGGGGGCAAATCAGTACTTC
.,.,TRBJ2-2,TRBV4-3,CASSQEGRGYTGELFF,TGCGCCAGCAGCCAAGAGGGGCGGGGATACACCGGGGAGCTGTTTTTT
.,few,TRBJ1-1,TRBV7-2,CASSLAVLNTEAFF,TGTGCCAGCAGCTTAGCTGTGCTGAACACTGAAGCTTTCTTT
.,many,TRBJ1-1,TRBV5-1,CASSGTRGAAEAFF,TGCGCCAGCAGCGGAACGAGGGGGGCGGCTGAAGCTTTCTTT
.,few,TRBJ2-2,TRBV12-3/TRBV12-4,CASKPGQNTGELFF,TGTGCCAGCAAACCGGGGCAGAACACCGGGGAGCTGTTTTTT
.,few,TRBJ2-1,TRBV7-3,CASRIAASSYNEQFF,TGTGCCAGCAGGATAGCGGCTAGCTCCTACAATGAGCAGTTCTTC
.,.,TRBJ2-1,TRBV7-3,CASSLARSGNEQFF,TGTGCCAGCAGCTTAGCACGGTCCGGGAATGAGCAGTTCTTC
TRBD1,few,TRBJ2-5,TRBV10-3,CAMGQEEETQYF,TGTGCCATGGGACAGGAGGAGGAGACCCAGTACTTC
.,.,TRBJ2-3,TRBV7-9,CASSLGLSADTQYF,TGTGCCAGCAGCTTAGGACTATCCGCAGATACGCAGTATTTT
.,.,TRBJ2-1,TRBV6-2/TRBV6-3,CASSYGGAPYNEQFF,TGTGCCAGCAGTTACGGGGGGGCCCCTTACAATGAGCAGTTCTTC
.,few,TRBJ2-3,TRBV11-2,CASSPNRVPDTQYF,TGTGCCAGCAGCCCCAACAGGGTTCCAGATACGCAGTATTTT
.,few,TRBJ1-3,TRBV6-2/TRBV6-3,CASRGTSGNTIYF,TGTGCCAGCAGGGGGACATCTGGAAACACCATATATTTT
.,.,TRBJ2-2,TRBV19,CASSSDYTSNTGELFF,TGTGCCAGTAGTTCGGACTACACGTCGAACACCGGGGAGCTGTTTTTT
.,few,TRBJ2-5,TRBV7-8,CASSLARQGLGETQYF,TGTGCCAGCAGCTTAGCCAGACAGGGACTGGGAGAGACCCAGTACTTC
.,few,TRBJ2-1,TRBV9,CASSVNSGVSYNEQFF,TGTGCCAGCAGCGTCAATAGCGGAGTAAGCTACAATGAGCAGTTCTTC
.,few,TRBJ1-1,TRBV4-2,CASSQGNRVGVTEAFF,TGTGCCAGCAGCCAAGGTAACAGGGTGGGTGTCACTGAAGCTTTCTTT
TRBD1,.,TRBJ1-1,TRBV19,CASRGWTGVYTEAFF,TGTGCCAGTAGAGGGTGGACAGGGGTATACACTGAAGCTTTCTTT
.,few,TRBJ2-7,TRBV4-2,CASSPQRGEQYF,TGTGCCAGCAGCCCACAAAGGGGGGAGCAGTACTTC
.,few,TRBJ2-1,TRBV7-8,CASSSRGPQFF,TGTGCCAGCAGCTCTCGCGGGCCCCAGTTCTTC
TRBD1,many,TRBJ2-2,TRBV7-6,CASSPDRVKSGELFF,TGTGCCAGCAGCCCGGACAGGGTCAAATCGGGGGAGCTGTTTTTT
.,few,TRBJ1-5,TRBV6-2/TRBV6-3,CASNDAGSQPQHF,TGTGCCAGCAACGACGCTGGGAGCCAGCCCCAGCATTTT
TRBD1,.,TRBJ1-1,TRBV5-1,CASSPLTGGSDTEAFF,TGCGCCAGCAGCCCCTTGACAGGGGGCTCCGACACTGAAGCTTTCTTT